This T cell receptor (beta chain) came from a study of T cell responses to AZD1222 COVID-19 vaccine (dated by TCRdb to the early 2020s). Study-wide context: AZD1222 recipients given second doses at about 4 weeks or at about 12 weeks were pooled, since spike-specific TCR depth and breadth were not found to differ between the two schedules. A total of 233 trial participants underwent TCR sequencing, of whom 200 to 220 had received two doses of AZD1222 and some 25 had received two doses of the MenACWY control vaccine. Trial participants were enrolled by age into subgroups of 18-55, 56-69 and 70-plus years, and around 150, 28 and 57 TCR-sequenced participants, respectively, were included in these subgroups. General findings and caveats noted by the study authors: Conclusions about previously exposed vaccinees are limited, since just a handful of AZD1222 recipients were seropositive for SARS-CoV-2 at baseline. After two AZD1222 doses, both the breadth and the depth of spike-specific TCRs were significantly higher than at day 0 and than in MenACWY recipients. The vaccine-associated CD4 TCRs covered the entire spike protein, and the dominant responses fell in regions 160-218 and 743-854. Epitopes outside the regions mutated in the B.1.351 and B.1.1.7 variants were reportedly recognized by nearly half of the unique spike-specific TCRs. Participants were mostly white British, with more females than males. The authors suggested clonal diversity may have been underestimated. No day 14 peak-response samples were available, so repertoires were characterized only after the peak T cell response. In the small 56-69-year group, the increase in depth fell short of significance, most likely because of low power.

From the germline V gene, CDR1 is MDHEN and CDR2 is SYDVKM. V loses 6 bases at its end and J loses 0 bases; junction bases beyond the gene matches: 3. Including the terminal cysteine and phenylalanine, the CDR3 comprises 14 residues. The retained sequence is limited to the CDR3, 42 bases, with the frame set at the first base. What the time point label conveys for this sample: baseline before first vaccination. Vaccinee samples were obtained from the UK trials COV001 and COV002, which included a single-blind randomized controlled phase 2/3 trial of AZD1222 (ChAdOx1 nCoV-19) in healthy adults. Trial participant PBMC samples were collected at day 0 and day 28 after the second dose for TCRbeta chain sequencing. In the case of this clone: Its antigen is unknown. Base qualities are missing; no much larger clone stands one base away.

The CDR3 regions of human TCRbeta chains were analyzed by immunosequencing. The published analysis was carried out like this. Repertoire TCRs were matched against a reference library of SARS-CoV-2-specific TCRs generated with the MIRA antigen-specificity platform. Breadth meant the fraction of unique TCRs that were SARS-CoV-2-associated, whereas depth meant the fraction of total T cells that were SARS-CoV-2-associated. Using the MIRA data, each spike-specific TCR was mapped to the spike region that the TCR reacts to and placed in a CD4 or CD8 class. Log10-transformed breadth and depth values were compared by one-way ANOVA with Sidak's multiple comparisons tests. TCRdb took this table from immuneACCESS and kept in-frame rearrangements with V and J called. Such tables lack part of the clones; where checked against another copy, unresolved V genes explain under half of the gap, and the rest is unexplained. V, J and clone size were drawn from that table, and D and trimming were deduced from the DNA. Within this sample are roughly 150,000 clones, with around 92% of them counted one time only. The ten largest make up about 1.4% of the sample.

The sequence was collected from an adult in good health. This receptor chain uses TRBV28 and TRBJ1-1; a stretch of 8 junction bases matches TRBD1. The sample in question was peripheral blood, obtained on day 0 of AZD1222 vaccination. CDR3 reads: CASRQGEMNTEAFF. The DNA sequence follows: TGTGCCAGCAGACAGGGGGAGATGAACACTGAAGCTTTCTTT.